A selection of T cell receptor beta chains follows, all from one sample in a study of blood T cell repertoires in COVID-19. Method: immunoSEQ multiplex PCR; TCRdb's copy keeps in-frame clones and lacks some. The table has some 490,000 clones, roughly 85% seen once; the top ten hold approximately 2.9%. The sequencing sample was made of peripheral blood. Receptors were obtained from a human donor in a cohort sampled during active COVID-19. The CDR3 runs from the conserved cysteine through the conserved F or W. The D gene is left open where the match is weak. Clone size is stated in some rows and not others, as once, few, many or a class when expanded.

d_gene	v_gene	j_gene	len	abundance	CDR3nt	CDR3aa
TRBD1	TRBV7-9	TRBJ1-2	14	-	TGTGCCAGCAGCTTGGGACAGGGTAACTATGGCTACACCTTC	CASSLGQGNYGYTF
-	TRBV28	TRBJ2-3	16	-	TGTGCCAGCAGTTTATCCGGGAAACAGATCACAGATACGCAGTATTTT	CASSLSGKQITDTQYF
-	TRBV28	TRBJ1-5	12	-	TGTGCCAGCAGTTTCTCTTATCAGCCCCAGCATTTT	CASSFSYQPQHF
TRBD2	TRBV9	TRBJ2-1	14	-	TGTGCCAGCAGCCCAGCGGGAGGGGTGAATGAGCAGTTCTTC	CASSPAGGVNEQFF
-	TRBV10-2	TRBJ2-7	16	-	TGCGCCAGCAGTGAGGCTGGACAGCCGCAATTCTACGAGCAGTACTTC	CASSEAGQPQFYEQYF
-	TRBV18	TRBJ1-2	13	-	TGTGCCAGCTCACCAGGCGAGGGCTATGGCTACACCTTC	CASSPGEGYGYTF
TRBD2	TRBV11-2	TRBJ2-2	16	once	TGTGCCAGCAGCTATTTTCGGACTAGCGGGACCGGGGAGCTGTTTTTT	CASSYFRTSGTGELFF
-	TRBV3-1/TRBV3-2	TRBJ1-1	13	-	TGTGCCAGCAGCCGGAGGGGAGAGACTGAAGCTTTCTTT	CASSRRGETEAFF
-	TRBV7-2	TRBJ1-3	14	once	TGTGCCAGCAGCCTCGAGTTTTCTGGAAACACCATATATTTT	CASSLEFSGNTIYF
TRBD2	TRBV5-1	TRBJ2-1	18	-	TGCGCCAGCAGCTTGGCCCCCCTCTCGGGAGGGCCCGGCAATGAGCAGTTCTTC	CASSLAPLSGGPGNEQFF
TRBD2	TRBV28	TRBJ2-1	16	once	TGTGCCAGCAGCACGCCCGCGGGAGGGTCCTACAATGAGCAGTTCTTC	CASSTPAGGSYNEQFF
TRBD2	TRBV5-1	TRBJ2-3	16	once	TGCGCCAGCAGACGGACTAGCGGGAGGGTCACAGATACGCAGTATTTT	CASRRTSGRVTDTQYF
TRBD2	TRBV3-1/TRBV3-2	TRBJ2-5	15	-	TGTGCCAGCAGCCGACAACTAGCGGGAGATGAGACCCAGTACTTC	CASSRQLAGDETQYF
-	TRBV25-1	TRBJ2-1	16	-	TGTGCCAGCAGTCGGGGGAGCGGGTGGTATCACAATGAGCAGTTCTTC	CASSRGSGWYHNEQFF
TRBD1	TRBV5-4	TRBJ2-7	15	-	TGTGCCAGCAGCCGGGGGACAGGGGGAAGCCCCGAGCAGTACTTC	CASSRGTGGSPEQYF
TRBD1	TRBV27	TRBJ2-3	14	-	TGTGCCAGCAGTTTCGACAGGGGCACAGATACGCAGTATTTT	CASSFDRGTDTQYF
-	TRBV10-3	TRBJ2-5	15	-	TGTGCCATCAGTGATAAAGGAGGAGGCCAAGAGACCCAGTACTTC	CAISDKGGGQETQYF
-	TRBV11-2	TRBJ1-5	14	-	TGTGCCAGCAGCGTTGGGGGGGGCAATCAGCCCCAGCATTTT	CASSVGGGNQPQHF
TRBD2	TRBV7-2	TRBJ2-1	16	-	TGTGCCAGCAGCTTCGGGGGGGCCGGCTCCTACAATGAGCAGTTCTTC	CASSFGGAGSYNEQFF
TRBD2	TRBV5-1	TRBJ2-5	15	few	TGCGCCAGCAGCCCGGGACTAGCGGGAGCAGAGACCCAGTACTTC	CASSPGLAGAETQYF
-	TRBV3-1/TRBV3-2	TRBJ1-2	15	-	TGTGCCAGCAGCCAAGGGCACAGGGCTAACTATGGCTACACCTTC	CASSQGHRANYGYTF
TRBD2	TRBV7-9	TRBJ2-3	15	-	TGTGCCAGCAGCTCCGGGGCGGGAGTTATAGATACGCAGTATTTT	CASSSGAGVIDTQYF
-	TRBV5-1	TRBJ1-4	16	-	TGCGCCAGCAGCTTGGCACGGGCAGGGGCCGGGGAAAAACTGTTTTTT	CASSLARAGAGEKLFF
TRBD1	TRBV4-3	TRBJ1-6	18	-	TGCGCCAGCAGCCAATCACTACGTCCGGGACAGGGTAATTCACCCCTCCACTTT	CASSQSLRPGQGNSPLHF
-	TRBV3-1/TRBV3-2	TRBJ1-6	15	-	TGTGCCAGCAGCCAAGATACCAGGGGCGATTCACCCCTCCACTTT	CASSQDTRGDSPLHF
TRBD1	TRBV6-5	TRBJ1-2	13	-	TGTGCCAGCAGGGGGACAGCGAACTATGGCTACACCTTC	CASRGTANYGYTF
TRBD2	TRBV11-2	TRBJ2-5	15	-	TGTGCCAGCAGCTCGGGGCTAGCGGGTCCGGGGGCCCAGTACTTC	CASSSGLAGPGAQYF
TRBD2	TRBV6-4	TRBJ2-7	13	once	TGTGCCAGCAGCCTAGCGGGAGGGTACGAGCAGTACTTC	CASSLAGGYEQYF
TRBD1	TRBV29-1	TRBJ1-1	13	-	TGCAGCGCAGCACAGGGGGCGGACACTGAAGCTTTCTTT	CSAAQGADTEAFF
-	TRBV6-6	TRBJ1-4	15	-	TGTGCCAGCAGTTACTTCGGGCGGGAGAAGGAAAAACTGTTTTTT	CASSYFGREKEKLFF
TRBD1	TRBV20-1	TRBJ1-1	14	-	TGCAGTGCTAGTAAGCACACAGGGGACACTGAAGCTTTCTTT	CSASKHTGDTEAFF
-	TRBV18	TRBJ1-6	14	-	TGTGCCAGCTCAGGACAGATAAGGGATTCACCCCTCCACTTT	CASSGQIRDSPLHF
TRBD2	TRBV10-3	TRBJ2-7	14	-	TGTGCCATCAGTGGTAGCGGGAGTGCGTACGAGCAGTACTTC	CAISGSGSAYEQYF
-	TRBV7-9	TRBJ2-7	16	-	TGTGCCAGCAGCTTCTTCCCAACTATGACCACCTACGAGCAGTACTTC	CASSFFPTMTTYEQYF
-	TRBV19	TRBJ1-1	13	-	TGTGCCAGTAGTAACGGGGGGAACACTGAAGCTTTCTTT	CASSNGGNTEAFF
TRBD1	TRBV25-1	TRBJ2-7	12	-	TGTGCCAGCCGGACAGGGGTTTACGAGCAGTACTTC	CASRTGVYEQYF
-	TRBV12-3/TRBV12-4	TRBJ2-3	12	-	TGTGCCAGCTCAGGGTCCACAGATACGCAGTATTTT	CASSGSTDTQYF
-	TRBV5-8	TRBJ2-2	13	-	TGTGCCAGCAGCTTATTCGAGAGCGGGGAGCTGTTTTTT	CASSLFESGELFF
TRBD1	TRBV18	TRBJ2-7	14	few	TGTGCCAGCTCACCACAGGGCAGGGGGCTTGAGCAGTACTTC	CASSPQGRGLEQYF
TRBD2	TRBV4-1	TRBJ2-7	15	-	TGCGCCAGCACCCTAGCGGGAGTCGGCTCCTACGAGCAGTACTTC	CASTLAGVGSYEQYF
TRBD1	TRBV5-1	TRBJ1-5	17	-	TGCGCCAGCAGCTTAAACCCAGGGGGCGGAGGAAATCAGCCCCAGCATTTT	CASSLNPGGGGNQPQHF
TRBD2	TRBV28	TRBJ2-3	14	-	TGTGCCAGCAGTCCCACTAGCGTGTCTGATACGCAGTATTTT	CASSPTSVSDTQYF
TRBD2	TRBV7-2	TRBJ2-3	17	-	TGTGCCAGCAGCCCAACATCTAGCGGGACTAGCACAGATACGCAGTATTTT	CASSPTSSGTSTDTQYF
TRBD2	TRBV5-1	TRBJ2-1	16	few	TGCGCCAGCAGCAGACCGACTAGCGGGGGTTCTAATGAGCAGTTCTTC	CASSRPTSGGSNEQFF
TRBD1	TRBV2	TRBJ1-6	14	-	TGTGCCAGCAGCCCACCGGGACAGAGATCACCCCTCCACTTT	CASSPPGQRSPLHF
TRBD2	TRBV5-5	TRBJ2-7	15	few	TGTGCCAGCAGCTTGGATAGCGGGAGATCCCACGAGCAGTACTTC	CASSLDSGRSHEQYF
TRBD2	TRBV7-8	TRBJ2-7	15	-	TGTGCCAGCAACAATTACCCGGGGACTAGCTACGAGCAGTACTTC	CASNNYPGTSYEQYF
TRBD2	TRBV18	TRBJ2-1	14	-	TGTGCCAGCTCACCATACACTAGCGGGGGAGAGCAGTTCTTC	CASSPYTSGGEQFF
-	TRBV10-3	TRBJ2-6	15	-	TGTGCCATCAGCCCCTTAGACTCTGGGGCCAACGTCCTGACTTTC	CAISPLDSGANVLTF
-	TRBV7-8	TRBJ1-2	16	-	TGTGCCAGCAGCTCACCGATGGAGGACGGATTCTATGGCTACACCTTC	CASSSPMEDGFYGYTF
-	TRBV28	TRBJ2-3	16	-	TGTGCCAGCAGTCCACCACAGGGATCTAGCACAGATACGCAGTATTTT	CASSPPQGSSTDTQYF
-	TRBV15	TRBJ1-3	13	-	TGTGCCACCAGCAGAGCTGGCAGGGACACCATATATTTT	CATSRAGRDTIYF
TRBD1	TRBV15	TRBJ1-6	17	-	TGTGCCACCAGCAGAGATCGGACAGGGTTTCATAATTCACCCCTCCACTTT	CATSRDRTGFHNSPLHF
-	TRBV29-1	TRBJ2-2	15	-	TGCAGCGTTGTCGGACAGGCGGGAAACACCGGGGAGCTGTTTTTT	CSVVGQAGNTGELFF
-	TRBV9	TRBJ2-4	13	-	TGTGCCAGCAGCGTAGAGCCGGGGAACATTCAGTACTTC	CASSVEPGNIQYF
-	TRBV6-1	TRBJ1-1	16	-	TGTGCCAGCAGTGAAGTGGGGGGTTTCATGAACACTGAAGCTTTCTTT	CASSEVGGFMNTEAFF
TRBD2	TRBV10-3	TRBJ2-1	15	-	TGTGCCATCAGTCCCGGACTAGCGGGAGGTGGTGAGCAGTTCTTC	CAISPGLAGGGEQFF
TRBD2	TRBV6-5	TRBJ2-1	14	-	TGTGCCAGCAGTTTCGGACTAGCGGGAGATGAGCAGTTCTTC	CASSFGLAGDEQFF
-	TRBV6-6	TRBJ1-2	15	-	TGTGCCAGCAGTTACTCGGAACGAGGGTGGAATGGCTACACCTTC	CASSYSERGWNGYTF
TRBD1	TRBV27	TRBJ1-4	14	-	TGTGCCAGCAGCCCACAGGGGCTGAATGAAAAACTGTTTTTT	CASSPQGLNEKLFF